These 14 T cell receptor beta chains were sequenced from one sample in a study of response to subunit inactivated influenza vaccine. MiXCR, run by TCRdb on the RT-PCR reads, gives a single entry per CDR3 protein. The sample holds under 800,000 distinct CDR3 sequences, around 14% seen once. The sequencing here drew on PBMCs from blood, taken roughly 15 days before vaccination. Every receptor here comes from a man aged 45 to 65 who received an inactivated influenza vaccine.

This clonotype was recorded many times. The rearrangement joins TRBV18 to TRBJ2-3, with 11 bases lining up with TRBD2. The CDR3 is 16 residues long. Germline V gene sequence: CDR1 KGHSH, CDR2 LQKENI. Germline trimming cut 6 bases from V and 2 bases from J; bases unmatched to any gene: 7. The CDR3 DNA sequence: TGTGCCAGCTCGCCTTTAGCGGGAGGGCCCACAGATACGCAGTATTTT. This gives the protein CASSPLAGGPTDTQYF.

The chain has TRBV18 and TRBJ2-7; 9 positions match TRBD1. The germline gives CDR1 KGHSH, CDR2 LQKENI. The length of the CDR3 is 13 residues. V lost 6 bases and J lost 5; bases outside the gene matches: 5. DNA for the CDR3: TGTGCCAGCTCCCGGGGACAGGGAGACGAGCAGTACTTC. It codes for CASSRGQGDEQYF. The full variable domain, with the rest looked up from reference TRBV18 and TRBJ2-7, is NAGVMQNPRHLVRRRGQEARLRCSPMKGHSHVYWYRQLPEEGLKFMVYLQKENIIDESGMPKERFSAEFPKEGPSILRIQQVVRGDSAAYFCASSRGQGDEQYFGPGTRLTVT.

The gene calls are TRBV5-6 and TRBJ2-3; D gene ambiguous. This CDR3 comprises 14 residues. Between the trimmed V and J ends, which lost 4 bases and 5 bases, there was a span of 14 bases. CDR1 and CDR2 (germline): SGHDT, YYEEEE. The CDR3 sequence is CASSPVIPGDTQYF. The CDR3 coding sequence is TGTGCCAGCAGCCCCGTGATCCCGGGAGATACGCAGTATTTT.

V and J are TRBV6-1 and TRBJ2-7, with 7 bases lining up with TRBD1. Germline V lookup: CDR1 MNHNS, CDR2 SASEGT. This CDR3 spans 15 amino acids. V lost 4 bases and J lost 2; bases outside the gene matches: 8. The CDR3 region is CASSGAGGWAYEQYF. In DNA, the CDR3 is TGTGCCAGCAGTGGGGCAGGGGGATGGGCCTACGAGCAGTACTTC.

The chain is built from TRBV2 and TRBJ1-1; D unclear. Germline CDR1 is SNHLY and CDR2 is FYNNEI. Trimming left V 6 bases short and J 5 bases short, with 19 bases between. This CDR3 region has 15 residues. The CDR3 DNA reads TGTGCCAGCAGGGAAATTCGGGGAGGTGGTACTGAAGCTTTCTTT. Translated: CASREIRGGGTEAFF. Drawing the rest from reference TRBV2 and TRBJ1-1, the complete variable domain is EPEVTQTPSHQVTQMGQEVILRCVPISNHLYFYWYRQILGQKVEFLVSFYNNEISEKSEIFDDQFSVERPDGSNFTLKIRSTKLEDSAMYFCASREIRGGGTEAFFGQGTRLTVV.

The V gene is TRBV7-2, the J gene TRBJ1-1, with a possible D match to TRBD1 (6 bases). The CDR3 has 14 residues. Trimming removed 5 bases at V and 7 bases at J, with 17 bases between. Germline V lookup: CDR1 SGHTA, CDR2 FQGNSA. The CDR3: CASSTHLGTLEAFF. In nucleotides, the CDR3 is TGTGCCAGCAGCACCCACCTCGGGACACTTGAAGCTTTCTTT.

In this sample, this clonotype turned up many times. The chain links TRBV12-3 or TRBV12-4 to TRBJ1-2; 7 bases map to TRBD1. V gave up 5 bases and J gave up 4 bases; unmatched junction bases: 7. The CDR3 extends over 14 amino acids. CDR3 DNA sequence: TGTGCCAGCAGTCCAAGTGGGACAGTCTATGGCTACACCTTC. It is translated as CASSPSGTVYGYTF.

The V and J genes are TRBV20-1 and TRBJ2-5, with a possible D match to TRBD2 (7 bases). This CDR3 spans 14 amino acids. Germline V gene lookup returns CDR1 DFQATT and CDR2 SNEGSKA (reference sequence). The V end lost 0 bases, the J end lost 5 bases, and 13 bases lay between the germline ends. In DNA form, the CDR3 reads TGCAGTGCTAGAGATATGAGGGGGGGGGAGACCCAGTACTTC. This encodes CSARDMRGGETQYF.

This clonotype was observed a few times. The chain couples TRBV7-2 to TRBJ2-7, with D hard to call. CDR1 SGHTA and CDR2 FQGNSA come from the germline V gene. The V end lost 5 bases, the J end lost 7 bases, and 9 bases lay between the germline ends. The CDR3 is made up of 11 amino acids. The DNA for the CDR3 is TGTGCCAGCAGCCGCTCCCGGGAGCAGTACTTC. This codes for CASSRSREQYF.

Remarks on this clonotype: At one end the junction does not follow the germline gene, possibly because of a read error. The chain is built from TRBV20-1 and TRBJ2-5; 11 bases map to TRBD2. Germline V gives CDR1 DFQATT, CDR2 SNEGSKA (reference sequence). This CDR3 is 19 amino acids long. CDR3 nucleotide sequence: TGCAGTGCTAGTCCCGAAAATCTTAAACTAGCGGGAGTCCAAGAGATCCAGTACTTC. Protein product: CSASPENLKLAGVQEIQYF.

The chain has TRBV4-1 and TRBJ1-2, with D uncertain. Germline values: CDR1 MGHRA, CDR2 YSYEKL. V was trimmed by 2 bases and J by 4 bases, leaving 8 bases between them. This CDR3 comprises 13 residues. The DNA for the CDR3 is TGCGCCAGCAGCCAAAGGACGGCCTATGGCTACACCTTC. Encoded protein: CASSQRTAYGYTF.

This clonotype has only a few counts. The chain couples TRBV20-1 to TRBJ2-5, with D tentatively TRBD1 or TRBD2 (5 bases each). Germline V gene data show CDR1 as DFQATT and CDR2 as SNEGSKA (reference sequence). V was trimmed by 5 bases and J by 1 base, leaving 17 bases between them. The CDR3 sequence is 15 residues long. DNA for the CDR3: TGCAGTGCTTTGTCAAGGGGACGGAGCCAAGAGACCCAGTACTTC. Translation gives CSALSRGRSQETQYF.

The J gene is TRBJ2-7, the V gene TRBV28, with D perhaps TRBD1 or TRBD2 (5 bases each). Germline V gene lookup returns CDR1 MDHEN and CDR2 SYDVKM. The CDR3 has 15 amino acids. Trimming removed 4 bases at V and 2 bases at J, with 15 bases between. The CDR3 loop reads CASSYGTHRAYEQYF. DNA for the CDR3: TGTGCCAGCAGTTACGGGACGCATAGAGCCTACGAGCAGTACTTC.

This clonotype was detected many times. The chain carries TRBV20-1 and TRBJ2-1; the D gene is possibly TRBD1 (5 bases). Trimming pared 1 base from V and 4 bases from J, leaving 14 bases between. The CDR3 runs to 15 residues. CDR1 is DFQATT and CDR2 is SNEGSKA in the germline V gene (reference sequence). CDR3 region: CSARGRGLGYNEQFF. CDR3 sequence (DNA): TGCAGTGCTAGAGGAAGGGGTTTGGGATACAATGAGCAGTTCTTC.